This T cell receptor beta chain was sequenced during a study of PD-L1 blockade in urothelial cancer. Turning to the study itself: Median T cell yield per blood sample was more than 120,000 cells.

Assay used: immunoSEQ multiplex PCR; TCRdb lists only in-frame clones, some missing. The sample lists 100,000 to 150,000 clones, 65% to 85% seen once, with roughly 2.9% in the top ten. Time point indicated: pretreatment peripheral blood. The sequence was collected from a man in his fifties or sixties with urothelial cancer. The starting material was PBMCs, obtained around atezolizumab (anti-PD-L1) treatment.

CDR3 loop: CASSTGQRNTGELFF. CDR3 sequence (DNA): TGCGCCAGCAGCACGGGACAGAGGAACACCGGGGAGCTGTTTTTT. The V call is TRBV5-1, the J call TRBJ2-2, with 7 nucleotides matching TRBD1. The V gene end was trimmed by 4 bases and the J gene end by 1 base; junction bases not matched to a gene: 4. Germline CDR1 and CDR2: SGHRS and YFSETQ. The CDR3 consists of 15 residues.